Below, 26 T cell receptor beta chains from the same sample are listed, as sequenced in a study of patients and donors after allogeneic stem cell transplantation. A single record per CDR3 protein comes from TCRdb applying MiXCR to the RT-PCR reads. The data show 400,000 to 450,000 distinct CDR3 sequences, around 16% seen once. Sequenced material: blood, either unsorted or a sorted T cell fraction (not recorded which). The receptors were sampled from a human donor who was either an allogeneic HSCT recipient or a stem cell or donor lymphocyte infusion donor (not recorded which). It is not recorded whose cells these are; they may come from a transplant donor.

V gene TRBV3-1 combines with J gene TRBJ2-2; D may be TRBD1 (5 bases). The germline V gene has CDR1 LGHDT and CDR2 YNNKEL (reference sequence). V lost 0 bases and J lost 5, with 7 bases in between. The CDR3 has 14 residues. DNA for the CDR3: TGTGCCAGCAGCCAAGATAGGACAACCGGGGAGCTGTTTTTT. Translated: CASSQDRTTGELFF.

This clonotype has only one observation. The V call is TRBV3-1, the J call TRBJ2-1; 8 nucleotides line up with TRBD1. The CDR3 spans 16 residues. Germline trimming cut 3 bases from V and 7 bases from J; bases unmatched to any gene: 11. The germline gives CDR1 LGHDT, CDR2 YNNKEL (reference sequence). Here the CDR3 DNA reads TGTGCCAGCAGCCATACGGACAGGGTATTAGGAAATGAGCAGTTCTTC. The encoded protein is CASSHTDRVLGNEQFF.

This clonotype was observed at least ten times. The rearrangement uses TRBV3-1 and TRBJ1-2; D remains unclear. The CDR3 totals 13 residues. CDR1 is LGHDT and CDR2 is YNNKEL in the germline V gene (reference sequence). Trimming removed 2 bases from V and 1 base from J, with 5 bases in between. The CDR3 loop is CASSQKVNYGYTF. Written as DNA, the CDR3 is TGTGCCAGCAGCCAAAAGGTTAACTATGGCTACACCTTC. The variable domain in full, completed from reference TRBV3-1 and TRBJ1-2, reads DTAVSQTPKYLVTQMGNDKSIKCEQNLGHDTMYWYKQDSKKFLKIMFSYNNKELIINETVPNRFSPKSPDKAHLNLHINSLELGDSAVYFCASSQKVNYGYTFGSGTRLTVV.

The chain links TRBV5-6 to TRBJ1-3, with 9 bases that match TRBD1. The germline CDR1 and CDR2 sequences are SGHDT and YYEEEE. The V segment lost 6 bases and the J segment 2 bases; nucleotides outside the gene matches: 18. CDR3 length: 19 residues. In DNA, the CDR3 is TGTGCCAGCAACACTATGGGACAGGGACGCCCTCAAGCTGGAAACACCATATATTTT. The encoded protein is CASNTMGQGRPQAGNTIYF.

This clonotype appeared many times. The chain carries TRBV7-9 and TRBJ1-1, with D hard to call. Germline-derived CDR1 and CDR2 are SEHNR and FQNEAQ (reference sequence). The germline V and J ends were trimmed by 5 bases and 3 bases, with 13 bases remaining between them. This CDR3 is built from 14 residues. The DNA for the CDR3 is TGTGCCAGCAGCCCCCGTGGATGGGACACTGAAGCTTTCTTT. The encoded protein is CASSPRGWDTEAFF.

At least ten counts were recorded for this clonotype. The chain joins TRBV27 to TRBJ1-2; 8 bases line up with TRBD1. Unmatched junction bases numbered 4, after V lost 2 bases and J lost 8 bases. The CDR3 totals 13 residues. Germline V CDR1 and CDR2: MNHEY, SMNVEV (reference sequence). CDR3 in amino acids: CASSLGQGRGYTF. CDR3 nucleotides: TGTGCCAGCAGTTTAGGACAGGGACGGGGCTACACCTTC.

The genes are TRBV3-1 and TRBJ2-1; D remains ambiguous. The germline V gene encodes CDR1 LGHDT and CDR2 YNNKEL (reference sequence). V dropped 5 bases and J dropped 0 bases, with 11 bases sitting between them. The CDR3 contains 15 residues. CDR3 DNA: TGTGCCAGCAGCTCCGGACGGTCCTCCTACAATGAGCAGTTCTTC. This translates into CASSSGRSSYNEQFF.

This clonotype has just a few counts. The rearrangement uses TRBV2 and TRBJ1-5; D not certain. This CDR3 contains 12 residues. Looked up from germline, CDR1 is SNHLY and CDR2 is FYNNEI. Trimming cost V 6 bases and J 5 bases, with 8 bases left between them. CDR3 DNA sequence: TGTGCCAGCAGGGGAGGTGATCAGCCCCAGCATTTT. This encodes CASRGGDQPQHF.

As for this clonotype: A read error may explain this, as a much larger clone is one base away. The gene calls are TRBV29-1 and TRBJ2-5; 7 bases are a match to TRBD1. The V gene's germline CDR1 is SQVTM and CDR2 ANQGSEA. The ends lost 7 bases at V and 1 base at J; junction bases unmatched: 6. CDR3 length: 13 amino acids. The CDR3 DNA follows: TGCAGCGCGGCCGGGACAGCCCAAGAGACCCAGTACTTC. Its translation is CSAAGTAQETQYF. Supplemented by reference TRBV29-1 and TRBJ2-5, the full variable domain reads SAVISQKPSRDICQRGTSLTIQCQVDSQVTMMFWYRQQPGQSLTLIATANQGSEATYESGFVIDKFPISRPNLTFSTLTVSNMSPEDSSIYLCSAAGTAQETQYFGPGTRLLVL.

V and J are TRBV6-1 and TRBJ2-1; D might be TRBD1 (6 bases). The V end lost 6 bases, the J end lost 6 bases, and 15 bases lay between the germline ends. Germline V gene data show CDR1 as MNHNS and CDR2 as SASEGT. CDR3 length equals 14 residues. This CDR3 is CASRVRGLSNEQFF. CDR3 sequence (DNA): TGTGCCAGCAGGGTCAGGGGTTTATCCAATGAGCAGTTCTTC.

In its sample, this clonotype was seen a few times. The chain is built from TRBV20-1 and TRBJ1-2; the D is unclear. CDR1 is DFQATT and CDR2 is SNEGSKA in the germline V gene (reference sequence). Trimming stripped 3 bases from V and 1 base from J, with 9 bases between. The CDR3 sequence is 13 residues long. The CDR3 DNA follows: TGCAGTGCTAGCTCCGGGAATAACTATGGCTACACCTTC. Its protein product is CSASSGNNYGYTF.

This clonotype was seen a handful of times. This chain joins TRBV7-8 and TRBJ2-7; 7 bases match TRBD2. From germline, CDR1 is SGHVS and CDR2 FQNEAQ. The CDR3 has 15 amino acids. The ends lost 5 bases at V and 3 bases at J; junction bases unmatched: 10. CDR3 sequence (DNA): TGTGCCAGCAGCACGCCGGGGACGGGGGGCTACGAGCAGTACTTC. As protein: CASSTPGTGGYEQYF.

This chain connects TRBV19 to TRBJ2-7; D is perhaps TRBD1 (6 bases). Germline CDR1 reads LNHDA; CDR2 reads SQIVND (reference sequence). The V end was cut by 3 bases, the J end by 6 bases, with 21 bases between. This CDR3 comprises 16 residues. CDR3 region: CASSILSGTLFREQYF. CDR3 sequence (DNA): TGTGCCAGTAGTATTCTCTCCGGGACACTTTTTCGCGAGCAGTACTTC.

This clonotype was seen a handful of times. This chain uses TRBV5-4 with TRBJ2-1; perhaps TRBD2 as D (5 bases). CDR3 length equals 14 residues. Germline V gene data show CDR1 as SGHNT and CDR2 as YYREEE (reference sequence). V was pared by 0 bases and J by 8 bases, with 12 bases between. CDR3 sequence: CASSLDGGRDEQFF. The CDR3 bases are TGTGCCAGCAGCTTGGACGGAGGCCGGGATGAGCAGTTCTTC.

The chain has TRBV5-1 and TRBJ2-3; TRBD2 matches at 13 bases. Looked up from germline, CDR1 is SGHRS and CDR2 is YFSETQ. This CDR3 region has 16 residues. The V and J ends lost 1 base and 4 bases, in that order; junction bases with no gene match: 3. The CDR3 DNA reads as TGCGCCAGCAGCTTGAGACTAGCGGGAGGAGCAGATACGCAGTATTTT. Its protein product is CASSLRLAGGADTQYF.

This clonotype came up a few times. The chain carries TRBV10-3 and TRBJ2-7, with D possibly being TRBD1 or TRBD2 (5 bases each). Germline values: CDR1 ENHRY, CDR2 SYGVKD. This CDR3 has 11 amino acids. Trimming cost V 8 bases and J 4 bases, with 9 bases left between them. This CDR3 is CAIGDGYEQYF. The CDR3 nucleotides are TGTGCCATCGGGGACGGATACGAGCAGTACTTC.

This clonotype was found a few times. This sequence joins TRBV7-8 and TRBJ2-7, with 7 bases aligning to TRBD1. Germline CDR1 is SGHVS and CDR2 is FQNEAQ. J was trimmed by 0 bases and V by 5 bases; bases with no gene match: 1. The CDR3 contains 13 residues. As DNA, the CDR3 is TGTGCCAGCAGCGGACAGGACTCCTACGAGCAGTACTTC. Translated, it gives CASSGQDSYEQYF. Supplemented by reference TRBV7-8 and TRBJ2-7, the full variable domain reads GAGVSQSPRYKVAKRGQDVALRCDPISGHVSLFWYQQALGQGPEFLTYFQNEAQLDKSGLPSDRFFAERPEGSVSTLKIQRTQQEDSAVYLCASSGQDSYEQYFGPGTRLTVT.

This chain joins TRBV19 and TRBJ2-7, with D perhaps matching TRBD2 (6 bases). CDR3 length equals 14 residues. Germline CDR1 LNHDA, CDR2 SQIVND (reference sequence). Between the trimmed V and J ends, which lost 5 bases and 6 bases, there was a span of 17 bases. CDR3 coding DNA: TGTGCCAGTAGTCCGGGACTCGGGATCCTCGAGCAGTACTTC. Residues: CASSPGLGILEQYF.

This chain uses TRBV11-1 with TRBJ1-1; TRBD1 agrees at 7 bases. The trim removed 5 bases at V and 5 bases at J, leaving 11 bases unmatched. The CDR3 has 15 amino acids. Germline CDR1 SGHAT, CDR2 FQDESV (reference sequence). The CDR3: CASSARTGVGTEAFF. For the CDR3, the DNA is TGTGCCAGCAGCGCCAGAACAGGGGTTGGGACTGAAGCTTTCTTT.

This clonotype was found a few times. The J gene is TRBJ2-5, the V gene TRBV5-1; D perhaps matches TRBD2 (6 bases). The V gene's germline CDR1 is SGHRS and CDR2 YFSETQ. The V gene lost 0 bases and the J gene lost 4 bases, with 10 bases spanning the gap. This CDR3 comprises 14 residues. The CDR3 DNA sequence: TGCGCCAGCAGCTTGGGGCCGCGGGGAGAGACCCAGTACTTC. Translated, it gives CASSLGPRGETQYF.

This clonotype appeared a few times. V and J are TRBV27 and TRBJ2-7; D not certain. The CDR3 is made up of 13 amino acids. Germline V gene lookup returns CDR1 MNHEY and CDR2 SMNVEV (reference sequence). With 2 bases removed from V and 3 bases from J, the gap between germline ends came to 8 bases. The CDR3 here is CASSLATNYEQYF. For the CDR3, the DNA is TGTGCCAGCAGTTTAGCCACAAACTACGAGCAGTACTTC.

This sequence joins TRBV27 and TRBJ2-2; no definite D call. Germline CDR1 MNHEY, CDR2 SMNVEV (reference sequence). CDR3 size: 15 residues. V shed 6 bases and J shed 2 bases, with 13 bases lying between them. The CDR3 here is CASSSLQINTGELFF. The CDR3 coding sequence is TGTGCCAGCAGCTCTCTGCAGATAAACACCGGGGAGCTGTTTTTT.

This clonotype was picked up many times. The chain has TRBV29-1 and TRBJ2-3; tentatively, D is TRBD1 or TRBD2 (5 bases each). The CDR3 has 14 residues. Between the trimmed V and J ends, which lost 1 base and 5 bases, there was a span of 13 bases. Germline V gives CDR1 SQVTM, CDR2 ANQGSEA. The CDR3 coding sequence is TGCAGCGTTGAAGGAGGGGCGGTCCAAGATACGCAGTATTTT. It yields the protein CSVEGGAVQDTQYF.

The table lists this clonotype with a few counts. V usage is TRBV9 and J usage is TRBJ2-3, with TRBD1 identical over 7 bases. In germline, CDR1 is SGDLS, CDR2 YYNGEE. This CDR3 comprises 15 residues. Germline trimming cut 3 bases from V and 2 bases from J; bases unmatched to any gene: 6. CDR3 amino acids: CASSGGGYPTDTQYF. The CDR3 nucleotides are TGTGCCAGCAGCGGAGGGGGCTACCCCACAGATACGCAGTATTTT.

The chain is built from TRBV9 and TRBJ1-2, with TRBD1 identical over 7 bases. The germline V gene has CDR1 SGDLS and CDR2 YYNGEE. The V and J ends lost 3 bases and 6 bases, in that order; junction bases with no gene match: 11. This CDR3 comprises 15 residues. DNA of the CDR3: TGTGCCAGCAGCGCCACCCCCAGGGGGGGCAATGGCTACACCTTC. Translation gives CASSATPRGGNGYTF.

This clonotype was seen repeatedly, ten times or more. The chain couples TRBV6-1 to TRBJ1-2; the match to TRBD1 covers 7 bases. Per the germline V gene, CDR1 is MNHNS and CDR2 is SASEGT. Germline trimming cut 6 bases from V and 7 bases from J; bases unmatched to any gene: 8. The CDR3 is 13 residues long. CDR3 DNA: TGTGCCAGCAGCCCCAGGGGGGCTGCTGGCTACACCTTC. This gives the protein CASSPRGAAGYTF.